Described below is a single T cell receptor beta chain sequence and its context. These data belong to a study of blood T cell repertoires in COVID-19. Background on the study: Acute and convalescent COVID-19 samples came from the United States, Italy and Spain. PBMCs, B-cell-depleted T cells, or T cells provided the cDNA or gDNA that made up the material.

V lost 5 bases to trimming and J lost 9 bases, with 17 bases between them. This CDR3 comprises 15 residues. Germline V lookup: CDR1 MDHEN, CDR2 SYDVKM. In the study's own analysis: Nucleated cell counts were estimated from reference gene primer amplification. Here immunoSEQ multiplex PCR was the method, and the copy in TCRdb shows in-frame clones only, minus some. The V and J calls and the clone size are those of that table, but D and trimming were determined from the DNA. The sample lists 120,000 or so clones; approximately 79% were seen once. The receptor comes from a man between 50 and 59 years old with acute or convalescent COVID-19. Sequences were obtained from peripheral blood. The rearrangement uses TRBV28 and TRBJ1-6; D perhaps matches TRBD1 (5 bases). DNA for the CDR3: TGTGCCAGCAGTGGGCAAGGGCAGGGAGGTTCACCCCTCCACTTT. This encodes CASSGQGQGGSPLHF.